The T cell receptor (beta chain) under discussion was sequenced for a study of cytomegalovirus exposure and HLA in healthy donors. Trimming took 4 bases from V and 2 from J; bases not matched to a gene: 15. Germline loops: CDR1 SGHRS, CDR2 YFSETQ. This CDR3 is 17 amino acids long. Comment on this clone: Its antigen is not known.

The primer mix had 60 Vbeta and 13 Jbeta primers. Produced via immunoSEQ multiplex PCR; TCRdb's table is partial and in-frame only. The sample carries some 110,000 clones, roughly 79% recorded once. Findings and caveats of the study: There were some 150 TCR beta chains listed as cytomegalovirus-associated. In a later analysis, approximately 18,000 TCR beta sequences were associated with HLA alleles at 0.05 false discovery rate.

The sample comprised PBMCs. The V and J genes are TRBV5-1 and TRBJ2-7, with 7 bases that match TRBD2. This clonotype was obtained from a woman in her thirties in good health and CMV-seronegative. The CDR3 DNA is TGCGCCAGCAGCCGCGTAAACCTTAGCGGGTGGCCCTACGAGCAGTACTTC. This gives the protein CASSRVNLSGWPYEQYF.